These 27 T cell receptor beta chains were all obtained from the same sample, sequenced in a study of OX40 agonist ivuxolimab in advanced cancers. Measured with immunoSEQ multiplex PCR; TCRdb has only the in-frame clones, and not every one. The sample records 40,000 or so clones, 78% being singletons. Specimen: CD4+ or CD8+ T cells sorted from blood, collected in a trial of the OX40 agonist ivuxolimab. These receptors came from an adult with an advanced solid tumor such as melanoma, head and neck, liver or kidney cancer.

The V call is TRBV7-8, the J call TRBJ1-5; D is ambiguous. The V gene's germline CDR1 is SGHVS and CDR2 FQNEAQ. V was clipped by 0 bases and J by 0 bases, with 6 bases between them. The CDR3 is 15 residues long. The CDR3 protein is CASSLAMNSNQPQHF. The CDR3 DNA follows: TGTGCCAGCAGCTTAGCAATGAATAGCAATCAGCCCCAGCATTTT.

V usage is TRBV11-3 and J usage is TRBJ2-7, with D unresolved. V was clipped by 2 bases and J by 3 bases, with 11 bases between them. CDR3 size: 14 residues. CDR1 is SGHNT, CDR2 YENEEA, per germline. The CDR3: CASSLSGSNYEQYF. Here the CDR3 DNA reads TGTGCCAGCAGCTTATCCGGCAGTAACTACGAGCAGTACTTC. The entire variable domain, with the rest obtained from reference TRBV11-3 and TRBJ2-7, is as follows: EAGVVQSPRYKIIEKKQPVAFWCNPISGHNTLYWYLQNLGQGPELLIRYENEEAVDDSQLPKDRFSAERLKGVDSTLKIQPAELGDSAVYLCASSLSGSNYEQYFGPGTRLTVT.

V is TRBV4-1 and J is TRBJ1-4; D is uncertain. There are 13 residues in the CDR3. In germline, CDR1 is MGHRA, CDR2 YSYEKL. Trimming took off 0 bases at V and 7 bases at J, with 6 bases between the two ends. CDR3 DNA sequence: TGCGCCAGCAGCCAAGACCGGGGTGAAAAACTGTTTTTT. It is translated as CASSQDRGEKLFF.

The V gene is TRBV7-9, the J gene TRBJ2-2, with TRBD2 matching 12 bases. Losses at the gene ends were 4 bases for V and 0 bases for J; bases not matched to a gene: 9. Germline V lookup: CDR1 SEHNR, CDR2 FQNEAQ (reference sequence). The CDR3 has 19 residues. CDR3 protein: CASSSTTGLAGTNTGELFF. CDR3 DNA: TGTGCCAGCAGCTCGACTACGGGACTAGCGGGCACGAACACCGGGGAGCTGTTTTTT.

This clone was seen more than once but under ten times. This CDR3 reads CASSLGHGNTIYF. CDR3 coding DNA: TGTGCCAGCAGCTTAGGGCATGGAAACACCATATATTTT. The chain carries TRBV7-2 and TRBJ1-3; D remains unclear. Trimming pared 1 base from V and 3 bases from J, leaving 4 bases between. The V gene's germline CDR1 is SGHTA and CDR2 FQGNSA. The CDR3 has 13 amino acids.

The chain employs TRBV5-4 and TRBJ2-2, with D perhaps matching TRBD2 (5 bases). The CDR3 runs 16 residues. CDR1 and CDR2 from the germline V gene are SGHNT and YYREEE (reference sequence). V shed 4 bases and J shed 10 bases, with 23 bases lying between them. CDR3 sequence reads: CASSPSLTAVGEELFF. The CDR3 DNA sequence: TGTGCCAGCAGCCCCAGCTTGACGGCCGTCGGGGAGGAGCTGTTTTTT.

V gene TRBV5-1 combines with J gene TRBJ2-2; D tentatively reads TRBD1 or TRBD2 (5 bases each). This CDR3 has 15 residues. The V end lost 4 bases, the J end lost 4 bases, and 14 bases lay between the germline ends. The germline CDR1 and CDR2 sequences are SGHRS and YFSETQ. The CDR3 loop reads CASSLRDGSTGELFF. CDR3 in DNA: TGCGCCAGCAGCCTCCGGGACGGCTCCACCGGGGAGCTGTTTTTT.

The chain couples TRBV14 to TRBJ2-5; D gene ambiguous. This CDR3 comprises 14 residues. Germline CDR1 and CDR2: SGHDN and FVKESK. V was shortened by 1 base and J by 2 bases, with 8 bases between the two germline ends. CDR3 amino acids: CASSQGNRQETQYF. The CDR3 region has the DNA TGTGCCAGCAGCCAAGGGAATAGGCAAGAGACCCAGTACTTC.

The sample holds one count of this clone. The gene calls are TRBV2 and TRBJ2-1; 13 bases agree with TRBD2. In germline, CDR1 is SNHLY, CDR2 FYNNEI. After removal of 6 bases from V and 3 bases from J, the junction contained 5 bases not matched to a gene. The CDR3 is 16 amino acids. For the CDR3, the DNA is TGTGCCAGCAGGAGACTAGCGGGAGGTGTCTACAATGAGCAGTTCTTC. It codes for CASRRLAGGVYNEQFF.

DNA for the CDR3: TGTGCCAGCTCACCGCCGGGGATGCCCGGAACTGAAGCTTTCTTT. This codes for CASSPPGMPGTEAFF. V and J are TRBV18 and TRBJ1-1, with D unresolved. Germline V gene lookup returns CDR1 KGHSH and CDR2 LQKENI. The CDR3 is made up of 15 amino acids. V lost 3 bases and J 5 bases, leaving 16 bases between the germline ends.

The gene calls are TRBV7-6 and TRBJ2-7; TRBD2 aligns across 11 bases. The germline CDR1 and CDR2 sequences are SGHVS and FNYEAQ. The CDR3 totals 18 residues. The ends lost 1 base at V and 0 bases at J; junction bases unmatched: 8. CDR3: CASSLVSHLAGGSYEQYF. The CDR3 DNA reads TGTGCCAGCAGCTTAGTCTCACATCTAGCGGGAGGCTCCTACGAGCAGTACTTC.

This clone was detected only once. The chain recombines TRBV21-1 with TRBJ2-7; no DNA check was done on the table's D call, TRBD1. TRBV21-1 is listed as a pseudogene. This CDR3 is built from 14 residues. CDR3 bases: TGTGCCAGCAGCAAACCGGGACAGAGAAACGAGCAGTACTTC. Translation: CASSKPGQRNEQYF.

The chain couples TRBV7-3 to TRBJ2-7, with D unclear. CDR3 length: 13 residues. Germline V lookup: CDR1 SGHTA, CDR2 FQGTGA. V lost 4 bases and J lost 2, with 9 bases in between. CDR3 DNA sequence: TGTGCCAGCAGCTCCCGAACCGCCTACGAGCAGTACTTC. It encodes CASSSRTAYEQYF.

The rearrangement joins TRBV5-4 to TRBJ1-2, with D perhaps TRBD1 (5 bases). CDR1 is SGHNT and CDR2 is YYREEE in the germline V gene (reference sequence). Trimming shortened V by 0 bases and J by 4 bases, and 7 bases separated the two germline ends. This CDR3 has 13 residues. CDR3 bases: TGTGCCAGCAGCTTGGACGGGACCTATGGCTACACCTTC. Translating it yields CASSLDGTYGYTF.

This sequence joins TRBV28 and TRBJ2-7, with TRBD2 matching 8 bases. The germline CDR1 and CDR2 sequences are MDHEN and SYDVKM. The trim removed 7 bases at V and 4 bases at J, leaving 6 bases unmatched. This CDR3 contains 13 residues. CDR3: CASTPGGLYEQYF. The CDR3 nucleotides are TGTGCCAGCACTCCGGGAGGGCTATACGAGCAGTACTTC.

This clone has just a few counts. The chain recombines TRBV10-3 with TRBJ2-7; perhaps TRBD1 as D (5 bases). Trimming left V 4 bases short and J 2 bases short, with 15 bases between. CDR1 and CDR2 from the germline V gene are ENHRY and SYGVKD. The length of the CDR3 is 15 residues. The CDR3 region has the DNA TGTGCCATCAGTGTTACCTCCAGGGCCCCCTACGAGCAGTACTTC. It yields the protein CAISVTSRAPYEQYF.

V usage is TRBV18 and J usage is TRBJ2-7, with TRBD2 matching over 8 bases. The CDR3 is 16 amino acids. Trimming took 3 bases from V and 4 from J; bases not matched to a gene: 11. Germline values: CDR1 KGHSH, CDR2 LQKENI. The CDR3 sequence is CASSPPGAGVGYEQYF. The CDR3 DNA is TGTGCCAGCTCACCCCCCGGAGCGGGAGTGGGGTACGAGCAGTACTTC.

This clone showed up just a few times. J is TRBJ1-2 and V is TRBV6-5; D not resolved. Germline V gene data show CDR1 as MNHEY and CDR2 as SVGAGI. V lost 2 bases to trimming and J lost 0 bases, with 10 bases between them. The CDR3 contains 15 residues. CDR3 amino acids: CASSYGQPANYGYTF. CDR3 in DNA: TGTGCCAGCAGTTACGGGCAGCCCGCTAACTATGGCTACACCTTC.

The chain carries TRBV29-1 and TRBJ2-2, with 7 bases matching TRBD2. This CDR3 comprises 15 residues. The germline CDR1 and CDR2 sequences are SQVTM and ANQGSEA. V was pared by 4 bases and J by 2 bases, with 7 bases of the junction left unmatched. Here the CDR3 reads CSVGRLADNTGELFF. DNA for the CDR3: TGCAGCGTTGGGAGGCTAGCGGATAACACCGGGGAGCTGTTTTTT.

This rearrangement joins TRBV4-3 to TRBJ2-5; D gene uncertain. Trimming stripped 0 bases from V and 7 bases from J, with 6 bases between. Germline CDR1 and CDR2: LGHNA and YSLEER. The CDR3 runs 12 residues. The CDR3 DNA sequence: TGCGCCAGCAGCCAAGAAAAGGGGACCCAGTACTTC. Residues: CASSQEKGTQYF.

V and J are TRBV27 and TRBJ2-7; TRBD1 matches 11 bases. V lost 5 bases, J lost 7 bases, and 7 bases stayed unmatched. The germline gives CDR1 MNHEY, CDR2 SMNVEV (reference sequence). This CDR3 region has 14 residues. DNA for the CDR3: TGTGCCAGCAGTGACGGGACAGGGGGGCGGGAGCAGTACTTC. It is translated as CASSDGTGGREQYF.

The chain is built from TRBV5-1 and TRBJ1-2, with D perhaps TRBD1 (5 bases). V lost 2 bases, J lost 0 bases, and 11 bases lay in between. This CDR3 has 15 residues. Per the germline V gene, CDR1 is SGHRS and CDR2 is YFSETQ. The CDR3: CASSLRQGPNYGYTF. CDR3 in DNA: TGCGCCAGCAGCTTACGCCAGGGCCCTAACTATGGCTACACCTTC. Full variable domain (missing parts from reference TRBV5-1 and TRBJ1-2): KAGVTQTPRYLIKTRGQQVTLSCSPISGHRSVSWYQQTPGQGLQFLFEYFSETQRNKGNFPGRFSGRQFSNSRSEMNVSTLELGDSALYLCASSLRQGPNYGYTFGSGTRLTVV.

This chain joins TRBV9 and TRBJ2-7, with TRBD1 identical over 7 bases. Germline CDR1 and CDR2: SGDLS and YYNGEE. V trimming: 4 bases; J trimming: 2 bases; junction bases outside the gene matches: 3. This CDR3 has 13 amino acids. CDR3 loop: CASSLGQTYEQYF. The CDR3 DNA follows: TGTGCCAGCAGCTTGGGACAGACCTACGAGCAGTACTTC.

This clone has only one observation. The V and J genes are TRBV7-9 and TRBJ1-2; D remains unclear. V lost 5 bases and J 2 bases, leaving 15 bases between the germline ends. The CDR3 has 15 residues. Germline V gene data show CDR1 as SEHNR and CDR2 as FQNEAQ (reference sequence). The CDR3 DNA is TGTGCCAGCAGCCAGCAGACCTCATCCAACTATGGCTACACCTTC. Translated, it gives CASSQQTSSNYGYTF.

As DNA, the CDR3 is TGTGCCAGCAGCTTCCGGGACAGACGCACAGATACGCAGTATTTT. Protein product: CASSFRDRRTDTQYF. The chain joins TRBV11-2 to TRBJ2-3, with 7 bases that match TRBD1. Trimming removed 3 bases from V and 1 base from J; junction bases left unmatched: 4. The CDR3 runs to 15 residues. Germline CDR1 reads SGHAT; CDR2 reads FQNNGV.

This clone has just a few counts. The V call is TRBV7-6, the J call TRBJ2-5, with 12 nucleotides matching TRBD2. Germline V lookup: CDR1 SGHVS, CDR2 FNYEAQ. V trimming: 5 bases; J trimming: 9 bases; junction bases outside the gene matches: 4. The CDR3 is 13 amino acids. In DNA, the CDR3 is TGTGCCAGCAGCGGGACTAGCGGGCTGTCCCAGTACTTC. As protein: CASSGTSGLSQYF.

This clone was seen just once. This chain connects TRBV7-3 to TRBJ2-7, with 10 bases lining up with TRBD2. Per germline, CDR1 SGHTA and CDR2 FQGTGA. The CDR3 has 15 amino acids. J gave up 3 bases and V 4 bases, and 6 bases lay outside the gene matches. The CDR3 coding sequence is TGTGCCAGCAGCTCGGGGGCTAGCGGGAGCTACGAGCAGTACTTC. This translates into CASSSGASGSYEQYF. Together with reference TRBV7-3 and TRBJ2-7, the CDR3 gives the full variable domain: GAGVSQTPSNKVTEKGKYVELRCDPISGHTALYWYRQSLGQGPEFLIYFQGTGAADDSGLPNDRFFAVRPEGSVSTLKIQRTERGDSAVYLCASSSGASGSYEQYFGPGTRLTVT.